These 8 T cell receptor beta chains came from one sample sequenced in a study of T cells after yellow fever vaccination. TCRdb analysed the 5' RACE reads with MiXCR anew, one entry per CDR3 protein. This table has 150,000 to 200,000 distinct CDR3 sequences, roughly 9% appearing once. The sequencing used CD8+ T cells sorted from PBMCs, collected 45 days after the yellow fever booster vaccination. These receptor sequences come from a man aged 18 to 29 who received the YFV17D yellow fever vaccine.

As to this clonotype: A read error is possible here, since a much larger clone lies one base away. CDR3 in amino acids: CASSLVFLAYEQYF. In nucleotides, the CDR3 is TGCGCCAGCAGCTTGGTCTTCCTCGCCTACGAGCAGTACTTC. The chain uses TRBV5-1 and TRBJ2-7; no clear D gene. Trimming took off 0 bases at V and 2 bases at J, with 9 bases between the two ends. CDR1 is SGHRS, CDR2 YFSETQ, per germline. This CDR3 contains 14 residues.

The chain is built from TRBV7-9 and TRBJ2-3; perhaps TRBD1 as D (5 bases). Trimming removed 10 bases at V and 2 bases at J, with 19 bases between. The germline V gene encodes CDR1 SEHNR and CDR2 FQNEAQ (reference sequence). The CDR3 covers 15 residues. CDR3 residues: CATNRQSQATDTQYF. In DNA, the CDR3 is TGTGCCACGAATAGACAGTCACAAGCCACAGATACGCAGTATTTT.

In DNA, the CDR3 is TGTGCCGGCGGGTGGGTGGGTGGTGCGCCCCAGCATTTT. Translation: CAGGWVGGAPQHF. This sequence joins TRBV7-8 and TRBJ1-5; the D is unclear. Trimming took 11 bases from V and 9 from J, leaving 20 bases between them. In germline, CDR1 is SGHVS, CDR2 FQNEAQ. This CDR3 has 13 amino acids.

V usage is TRBV6-2 or TRBV6-3 and J usage is TRBJ1-1; no definite D call. CDR1 is MNHEY, CDR2 SVGEGT, per germline. Trimming removed 2 bases from V and 1 base from J, with 8 bases in between. This CDR3 region has 14 residues. This CDR3 reads CASSYVGTNTEAFF. The CDR3 DNA reads TGTGCCAGCAGTTACGTGGGAACGAACACTGAAGCTTTCTTT.

This clonotype was detected only a few times. The chain recombines TRBV6-6 with TRBJ1-1; weak D call: TRBD1 (6 bases). With 5 bases removed from V and 5 bases from J, the gap between germline ends came to 18 bases. Per germline, CDR1 MNHNY and CDR2 SVGAGI (reference sequence). The CDR3 is made up of 15 amino acids. CDR3 residues: CASSQTGAWWTEAFF. The CDR3 DNA sequence: TGTGCCAGCAGTCAGACGGGGGCTTGGTGGACTGAAGCTTTCTTT.

This sequence joins TRBV19 and TRBJ1-5, with TRBD1 matching over 9 bases. The CDR3 has 15 residues. Trimming cost V 5 bases and J 3 bases; bases outside gene matches: 5. CDR1 and CDR2 from the germline V gene are LNHDA and SQIVND (reference sequence). The chain's CDR3 is CASSQRDRDNQPQHF. The CDR3 DNA reads TGTGCCAGTAGTCAACGGGACAGGGACAATCAGCCCCAGCATTTT.

The V call is TRBV27, the J call TRBJ1-3, with D uncertain. V was shortened by 6 bases and J by 9 bases, with 18 bases between the two germline ends. The CDR3 is 14 residues long. Germline CDR1 is MNHEY and CDR2 is SMNVEV (reference sequence). Written as DNA, the CDR3 is TGTGCCAGCAGCCTGGGGATTCCTTCTGCCACCATATATTTT. Translating gives CASSLGIPSATIYF.

V gene TRBV6-2 or TRBV6-3 combines with J gene TRBJ1-1; D is perhaps TRBD1 (5 bases). This CDR3 has 14 residues. V was shortened by 5 bases and J by 4 bases, with 14 bases between the two germline ends. Germline CDR1 and CDR2: MNHEY and SVGEGT. In nucleotides, the CDR3 is TGTGCCAGCAGTCCATCAGGGTTGGGCACTGAAGCTTTCTTT. It yields the protein CASSPSGLGTEAFF.